This is a list of T cell receptor beta chains from one sample in a study of T-cell memory formation after mild COVID-19. TCRdb fed the 5' RACE reads into MiXCR, producing one record per CDR3 protein. The sample lists roughly 200,000 distinct CDR3 sequences, about 21% occurring once. Material for sequencing was PBMCs or a T cell subset sorted from them (not recorded which). All receptors come from an adult woman who had mild COVID-19 (a few samples of this study predate the infection). Cell type and time point are not known. Both conserved end residues are part of each CDR3. Each record gives: V gene, CDR3 protein.

V: TRBV12-3/TRBV12-4; CDR3: CASSPFAGGPRDTQYF
V: TRBV29-1; CDR3: CSVAEGVGQPQHF
V: TRBV15; CDR3: CATSRVGNEQFF
V: TRBV12-3/TRBV12-4; CDR3: CASSITEYTEAFF
V: TRBV6-5; CDR3: CASSDRRDGYTF
V: TRBV25-1; CDR3: CASSDLQGTAEAFF
V: TRBV7-9; CDR3: CASSTRTGTAETQYF
V: TRBV7-6; CDR3: CASSAQGNSYEQYF
V: TRBV20-1; CDR3: CSAKRQGATNEKLFF
V: TRBV29-1; CDR3: CSDGLAGKETQYF
V: TRBV7-9; CDR3: CASSLNPTMSKNIQYF
V: TRBV23-1; CDR3: CASSPRGLDTGELFF
V: TRBV5-1; CDR3: CASGGTDQETQYF
V: TRBV3-1; CDR3: CASSQEIGLQETQYF
V: TRBV7-2; CDR3: CASSPDPSSYNEQFF
V: TRBV6-5; CDR3: CASSKTGVGTEAFF
V: TRBV7-3; CDR3: CASSLGQAGALTGELFF
V: TRBV9; CDR3: CASSPAGGPYEQYF
V: TRBV29-1; CDR3: CSAQDRFYGYTF
V: TRBV10-3; CDR3: CAIVGRDRSYEQYF
V: TRBV7-9; CDR3: CASSLGLAETDTQYF
V: TRBV7-6; CDR3: CASSLLTSGGSTDTQYF
V: TRBV6-5; CDR3: CASSYSSEYEKLFF
V: TRBV7-6; CDR3: CASSLQTGNTIYF
V: TRBV2; CDR3: CASRERGGRAWQETQYF
V: TRBV7-8; CDR3: CASSSDRGEETQYF
V: TRBV3-1; CDR3: CASSQEEAYEQYF
V: TRBV7-2; CDR3: CASNGWGIDTEAFF
V: TRBV6-4; CDR3: CASSVPRRKASASTDTQYF
V: TRBV5-6; CDR3: CASSQQGASQPQHF
V: TRBV5-1; CDR3: CASSAGTGGTDTQYF
V: TRBV7-3; CDR3: CASSLPREDYTGELFF
V: TRBV5-1; CDR3: CASIPGSSYNEQFF
V: TRBV5-1; CDR3: CASSPLGGGNQPQHF
V: TRBV4-1; CDR3: CASSQAGGFNEQFF
V: TRBV24-1; CDR3: CATSEKPGTEGTDTQYF
V: TRBV12-5; CDR3: CASGLVPDYEQYF